Following are 22 T cell receptor beta chains from one sample sequenced in a study of T-cell reconstitution after alpha-beta-depleted transplantation in children. The TCRbeta library was prepared with unique molecular identifiers. TCRdb independently ran MiXCR on the PCR reads; one entry per CDR3 protein. The sample holds some 450,000 distinct CDR3 sequences; 43% are singletons and the top ten take 27%. The sequenced sample was PBMCs, obtained before TCRalphabeta/CD19-depleted stem cell transplant. The receptors shown here come from a girl aged 2 to 10 with aplastic anemia, due to receive a stem cell transplant.

V and J are TRBV5-1 and TRBJ2-1; the D is unclear. The CDR3 has 16 amino acids. Germline assignment: CDR1 SGHRS and CDR2 YFSETQ. The V gene lost 4 bases and the J gene lost 2 bases, with 16 bases spanning the gap. The CDR3 DNA reads as TGCGCCAGCAGCCGAAATCCAAAAGGAGCCTACAATGAGCAGTTCTTC. This codes for CASSRNPKGAYNEQFF.

Note on this clonotype: Germline is not matched at one junction end, which may reflect a read error. This sequence joins TRBV20-1 and TRBJ2-3; D unresolved. The CDR3 extends over 12 amino acids. The germline CDR1 and CDR2 sequences are DFQATT and SNEGSKA (reference sequence). CDR3 amino acids: CSASPSTDRQYF. The CDR3 region has the DNA TGCAGTGCTAGTCCGAGCACAGATAGGCAGTATTTT.

V usage is TRBV25-1 and J usage is TRBJ1-1; tentative D call: TRBD1 (6 bases). The CDR3 loop spans 14 amino acids. With 7 bases removed from V and 4 bases from J, the gap between germline ends came to 16 bases. The germline CDR1 and CDR2 sequences are MGHDK and SYGVNS. CDR3 region: CASTWGAWGTEAFF. The DNA of the CDR3 is TGTGCCAGCACCTGGGGGGCTTGGGGCACTGAAGCTTTCTTT.

This clonotype was picked up a small number of times. The chain joins TRBV7-6 to TRBJ2-3, with D possibly matching TRBD2 (5 bases). Per germline, CDR1 SGHVS and CDR2 FNYEAQ. V lost 1 base and J lost 0, with 17 bases in between. The CDR3 extends over 18 amino acids. The CDR3 DNA reads as TGTGCCAGCAGCTTAGAAGCCTCGGGGTTTTCTAGCACAGATACGCAGTATTTT. Translating gives CASSLEASGFSSTDTQYF.

The chain joins TRBV10-3 to TRBJ2-3, with D perhaps matching TRBD1 or TRBD2 (5 bases each). The CDR3 covers 16 residues. Deletions cut 2 bases from V and 2 bases from J, with 14 bases between. Per the germline V gene, CDR1 is ENHRY and CDR2 is SYGVKD. The DNA for the CDR3 is TGTGCCATCAGTGAGGGGTCGGGGACCCTCACAGATACGCAGTATTTT. It translates to CAISEGSGTLTDTQYF.

The V gene is TRBV18, the J gene TRBJ2-7, with TRBD2 identical over 7 bases. The CDR3 consists of 16 residues. The V and J ends lost 3 bases and 3 bases, in that order; junction bases with no gene match: 11. Germline V gives CDR1 KGHSH, CDR2 LQKENI. The DNA of the CDR3 is TGTGCCAGCTCACCCACCCTGGGACGGGGGGACTACGAGCAGTACTTC. This codes for CASSPTLGRGDYEQYF.

Worth noting for this clonotype: A read error may be the cause here, since a much bigger clone is one base away. This rearrangement joins TRBV2 to TRBJ1-6; 9 positions agree with TRBD1. There are 17 residues in the CDR3. Germline V gene lookup returns CDR1 SNHLY and CDR2 FYNNEI. CDR3 sequence (DNA): TGTCCCAGCAGTGCCAGGGACAGGGTCTCCTATAATTCACCCCTCCACTTT. This encodes CPSSARDRVSYNSPLHF. The full variable domain, rest sourced from reference TRBV2 and TRBJ1-6, is EPEVTQTPSHQVTQMGQEVILRCVPISNHLYFYWYRQILGQKVEFLVSFYNNEISEKSEIFDDQFSVERPDGSNFTLKIRSTKLEDSAMYFCPSSARDRVSYNSPLHFGNGTRLTVT.

This clonotype appeared many times. The chain joins TRBV12-3 or TRBV12-4 to TRBJ2-1; D possibly corresponds to TRBD2 (6 bases). The CDR3 loop spans 12 amino acids. Trimming took 6 bases from V and 12 from J, leaving 15 bases between them. The CDR3, as DNA: TGTGCCAGCAGCCTCAACCGGGAGCGGCAGTTCTTC. Its translation is CASSLNRERQFF.

This clonotype was detected once. The V call is TRBV20-1, the J call TRBJ1-3; D gene ambiguous. CDR3 length equals 16 residues. Germline V lookup: CDR1 DFQATT, CDR2 SNEGSKA (reference sequence). The V and J ends lost 6 bases and 0 bases respectively, with 18 bases between them. The CDR3 DNA reads TGCAGTGCCCCGAGGGCGGATTGGAGCTCTGGAAACACCATATATTTT. Residues: CSAPRADWSSGNTIYF.

About this clonotype: One end of the junction varies from germline; a read error may be responsible. The V and J genes are TRBV5-6 and TRBJ2-2; no reliable D call. From germline, CDR1 is SGHDT and CDR2 YYEEEE. The CDR3 length is 14 residues. CDR3 amino acids: CANSSDINTGELFF. The DNA of the CDR3 is TGTGCCAACAGCTCCGACATAAACACCGGGGAGCTGTTTTTT.

This clonotype was seen ten or more times. The genes are TRBV20-1 and TRBJ1-2; 7 nucleotides agree with TRBD1. Per the germline V gene, CDR1 is DFQATT and CDR2 is SNEGSKA (reference sequence). The CDR3 covers 14 residues. The junction had 11 bases not matched to a gene; V was cut back by 4 bases and J by 6 bases. The CDR3 loop reads CSAKKGQASHGYTF. CDR3 nucleotide sequence: TGCAGTGCTAAAAAAGGACAGGCCTCGCATGGCTACACCTTC.

The rearrangement uses TRBV3-1 and TRBJ1-6, with D perhaps TRBD1 (5 bases). The V gene's germline CDR1 is LGHDT and CDR2 YNNKEL (reference sequence). The CDR3 extends over 14 amino acids. V lost 1 base and J 10 bases, leaving 11 bases between the germline ends. The CDR3 region is CASSQGGLKSPLHF. CDR3 coding DNA: TGTGCCAGCAGCCAAGGGGGCCTGAAGTCACCCCTCCACTTT.

In its sample, this clonotype was seen a few times. The genes are TRBV12-3 or TRBV12-4 and TRBJ2-7; 9 positions match TRBD1. The CDR3 sequence is 15 residues long. Losses at the gene ends were 3 bases for V and 0 bases for J; bases not matched to a gene: 3. CDR3 sequence reads: CASSFGTGRSYEQYF. CDR3 sequence (DNA): TGTGCCAGCAGTTTCGGGACAGGGCGCTCCTACGAGCAGTACTTC.

In this sample, this clonotype turned up many times. V and J are TRBV10-1 and TRBJ2-2; D gene unclear. V was shortened by 0 bases and J by 7 bases, with 15 bases between the two germline ends. This CDR3 is built from 16 residues. Germline loops: CDR1 WNHNN, CDR2 SYGVQD (reference sequence). The CDR3 sequence: CASSESGSLIDGELFF. In DNA, the CDR3 is TGCGCCAGCAGTGAGTCGGGTAGCCTCATAGACGGGGAGCTGTTTTTT.

This clonotype was picked up many times. The chain uses TRBV21-1 and TRBJ2-7; the listed D gene, TRBD1, was not tested against the DNA. TRBV21-1 is recorded as a pseudogene. This CDR3 has 16 amino acids. In nucleotides, the CDR3 is TGTGCCAGCAGCAAAGAGAGGGGGCAAAGCTCCTACGAGCAGTACTTC. It specifies CASSKERGQSSYEQYF.

The chain recombines TRBV29-1 with TRBJ2-7; 8 positions agree with TRBD1. Per germline, CDR1 SQVTM and CDR2 ANQGSEA. With 5 bases clipped from V and 3 bases from J, the junction kept 3 bases outside the gene matches. This CDR3 has 12 residues. The CDR3 bases are TGCAGCGTTAAGACAGGGGTCTACGAGCAGTACTTC. This translates into CSVKTGVYEQYF.

V is TRBV7-2 and J is TRBJ2-3; D uncertain. The germline CDR1 and CDR2 sequences are SGHTA and FQGNSA. This CDR3 has 16 amino acids. Trimming left V 2 bases short and J 5 bases short, with 17 bases between. CDR3: CASSLLTYPLEDTQYF. The CDR3 DNA is TGTGCCAGCAGCTTACTAACCTACCCCCTTGAAGATACGCAGTATTTT.

With regard to this clonotype: Mismatch with germline at one junction end may stem from a read error. CDR3 nucleotide sequence: TGCTGTGCTAGAGAAGCGGGAGGGCCGGTCTACAATGAGCAGTTCTTC. Protein sequence: CCAREAGGPVYNEQFF. The chain employs TRBV20-1 and TRBJ2-1; 10 nucleotides agree with TRBD2. Germline loops: CDR1 DFQATT, CDR2 SNEGSKA (reference sequence). This CDR3 region has 16 residues.

Ten or more counts support this clonotype. CDR3 residues: CASSDRGRFSYTEAFF. The CDR3 DNA follows: TGCGCCAGCAGTGACAGGGGCCGCTTTTCCTACACTGAAGCTTTCTTT. The V call is TRBV10-2, the J call TRBJ1-1; a weak D match, TRBD1 (6 bases). Germline-derived CDR1 and CDR2 are WSHSY and SAAADI. CDR3 length equals 16 residues. Trimming cost V 3 bases and J 3 bases, with 17 bases left between them.

This clonotype was detected many times. V gene TRBV12-3 or TRBV12-4 combines with J gene TRBJ2-1; the D gene is possibly TRBD1 (5 bases). The V gene lost 3 bases and the J gene lost 8 bases, with 20 bases spanning the gap. The CDR3 is made up of 16 amino acids. CDR3 sequence reads: CASSFEVGRTNDEQFF. In nucleotides, the CDR3 is TGTGCCAGCAGTTTTGAGGTGGGGCGGACCAACGATGAGCAGTTCTTC.

This clonotype was detected many times. The V gene is TRBV28, the J gene TRBJ2-1; the D is unclear. Per germline, CDR1 MDHEN and CDR2 SYDVKM. CDR3 length equals 15 residues. Trimming stripped 8 bases from V and 0 bases from J, with 14 bases between. Here the CDR3 reads CASPPSGLSYNEQFF. CDR3 nucleotides: TGTGCCAGCCCCCCCTCCGGGCTCTCCTACAATGAGCAGTTCTTC.

The chain carries TRBV5-1 and TRBJ2-2; 10 bases line up with TRBD2. The CDR3 runs to 15 residues. J lost 5 bases, V lost 4 bases, and 5 bases had no gene match. Germline V gene sequence: CDR1 SGHRS, CDR2 YFSETQ. The DNA for the CDR3 is TGCGCCAGCAGCCCAACTAGCGGGATAACCGGGGAGCTGTTTTTT. Translating gives CASSPTSGITGELFF. Looking up the rest from reference TRBV5-1 and TRBJ2-2 gives the full variable domain: KAGVTQTPRYLIKTRGQQVTLSCSPISGHRSVSWYQQTPGQGLQFLFEYFSETQRNKGNFPGRFSGRQFSNSRSEMNVSTLELGDSALYLCASSPTSGITGELFFGEGSRLTVL.